The 28 T cell receptor beta chains below were found in one sample sequenced in a study of T cell repertoires in cytomegalovirus infection. TCRdb reanalysed the reads using MiXCR and keeps one entry per CDR3 protein. The sample includes some 110,000 distinct CDR3 sequences, around 9.1% seen only once; the top ten take around 33%. No antigens are known for them. The sample consisted of PBMCs, sequenced either directly or after in vitro stimulation (not recorded which). The receptor source for this set is a human donor in good health (CMV status not recorded). Some clones in this sample may be carry-over from other donors' samples.

The sample holds many counts of this clonotype. The rearrangement joins TRBV6-1 to TRBJ1-5, with D unresolved. Trimming left V 5 bases short and J 9 bases short, with 23 bases between. There are 16 residues in the CDR3. In germline, CDR1 is MNHNS, CDR2 SASEGT. The CDR3 region is CASSRYIGDTPSPQHF. The CDR3 region has the DNA TGTGCCAGCAGTCGATACATTGGAGATACCCCATCGCCCCAGCATTTT.

This clonotype has at least ten counts. This chain links TRBV7-2 with TRBJ2-7; 10 bases line up with TRBD1. V lost 3 bases to trimming and J lost 6 bases; unmatched junction nucleotides: 5. Germline V gives CDR1 SGHTA, CDR2 FQGNSA. The CDR3 has 14 residues. CDR3 sequence: CASSFLGQGSEQYF. The CDR3 coding sequence is TGTGCCAGCAGCTTCCTGGGACAGGGGTCCGAGCAGTACTTC.

This clonotype was observed at least ten times. CDR3 sequence: CASSQASGTKGTQYF. DNA of the CDR3: TGTGCCAGCAGCCAGGCATCCGGGACCAAGGGGACCCAGTACTTC. The chain combines TRBV7-8 with TRBJ2-5, with D perhaps given as TRBD1 or TRBD2 (5 bases each). The CDR3 loop spans 15 amino acids. CDR1 is SGHVS, CDR2 FQNEAQ, per germline. V lost 5 bases, J lost 7 bases, and 20 bases lay in between.

The chain links TRBV4-1 to TRBJ2-1; TRBD2 matches at 7 bases. Looked up from germline, CDR1 is MGHRA and CDR2 is YSYEKL. Trimming took 4 bases from V and 9 from J; bases not matched to a gene: 6. The CDR3 extends over 13 amino acids. This chain's CDR3 is CASSLPSGGEQFF. Written as DNA, the CDR3 is TGCGCCAGCAGCCTACCATCGGGGGGTGAGCAGTTCTTC.

V usage is TRBV7-9 and J usage is TRBJ2-2; TRBD1 aligns across 9 bases. Germline assignment: CDR1 SEHNR and CDR2 FQNEAQ (reference sequence). V lost 5 bases, J lost 5 bases, and 6 bases stayed unmatched. This CDR3 region has 15 residues. The CDR3 protein is CASSLRGQGTGELFF. The CDR3 bases are TGTGCCAGCAGCCTCCGGGGACAGGGAACCGGGGAGCTGTTTTTT.

In its sample, this clonotype was seen many times. The chain carries TRBV7-8 and TRBJ2-3; 12 positions agree with TRBD2. The J segment lost 2 bases and the V segment lost 5 bases, leaving 2 bases of the junction unmatched. The germline V gene encodes CDR1 SGHVS and CDR2 FQNEAQ. The CDR3 covers 15 residues. CDR3 in amino acids: CASSPSGRATDTQYF. The CDR3 region has the DNA TGTGCCAGCAGCCCTAGCGGGAGGGCCACAGATACGCAGTATTTT.

This clonotype showed up just a few times. The chain employs TRBV6-1 and TRBJ1-1; D might be TRBD1 (6 bases). Germline lookup yields CDR1 MNHNS and CDR2 SASEGT. This CDR3 has 13 amino acids. Deletions cut 6 bases from V and 6 bases from J, with 14 bases between. CDR3 DNA sequence: TGTGCCAGCAGCGGCAGGGGCGGCGCTGAAGCTTTCTTT. Protein sequence: CASSGRGGAEAFF.

This clonotype was seen a few times. The rearrangement uses TRBV11-1 and TRBJ2-2; 9 bases line up with TRBD1. Germline V gene sequence: CDR1 SGHAT, CDR2 FQDESV (reference sequence). The CDR3 runs 15 residues. Trimming at V came to 5 bases and at J to 5 bases, leaving 6 bases not matched to a gene. CDR3 DNA: TGTGCCAGCAGCCTAAGGACAGGGGAGACCGGGGAGCTGTTTTTT. It is translated as CASSLRTGETGELFF.

This chain connects TRBV24-1 to TRBJ2-2; D gene unclear. V was trimmed by 9 bases and J by 0 bases, leaving 7 bases between them. This CDR3 spans 13 amino acids. CDR1 is KGHDR and CDR2 is SFDVKD in the germline V gene. CDR3 in DNA: TGTGCCACCTTAGCCTCGAACACCGGGGAGCTGTTTTTT. Encoded protein: CATLASNTGELFF.

This clonotype was seen only a few times. The chain combines TRBV30 with TRBJ2-2, with D possibly TRBD1 on 6 matching bases. From germline, CDR1 is GTSNPN and CDR2 SVGIG (reference sequence). V was cut by 0 bases and J by 1 base, with 9 bases left in between. The CDR3 extends over 15 amino acids. DNA for the CDR3: TGTGCCTGGAGTGTGTTGGACAGGAACACCGGGGAGCTGTTTTTT. This gives the protein CAWSVLDRNTGELFF.

This clonotype was picked up many times. The chain employs TRBV7-2 and TRBJ2-1; D is unresolved. The CDR3 is made up of 15 amino acids. The germline gives CDR1 SGHTA, CDR2 FQGNSA. Trimming stripped 0 bases from V and 5 bases from J, with 11 bases between. CDR3 sequence: CASSLAANNHNEQFF. The CDR3 DNA reads TGTGCCAGCAGCTTAGCAGCGAACAACCACAATGAGCAGTTCTTC.

This clonotype was counted at least ten times. The V call is TRBV7-9, the J call TRBJ2-1; TRBD2 matches 12 bases. V lost 5 bases, J lost 7 bases, and 9 bases stayed unmatched. Germline CDR1 SEHNR, CDR2 FQNEAQ (reference sequence). This CDR3 spans 16 amino acids. The chain's CDR3 is CASSPPGLAGMNEQFF. CDR3 DNA sequence: TGTGCCAGCAGCCCCCCCGGACTAGCGGGAATGAATGAGCAGTTCTTC.

Points on this clonotype: A much larger clonotype is one base distant, so this may be a read error. This chain links TRBV12-3 or TRBV12-4 with TRBJ2-7, with 9 nucleotides matching TRBD1. The CDR3 totals 14 residues. CDR3 coding DNA: TGTGCCAGCAGTTTCGGACAGGGGTCCTACAAGCAGTACTTC. Its translation: CASSFGQGSYKQYF.

This clonotype was detected many times. The chain employs TRBV6-6 and TRBJ2-7; the match to TRBD2 covers 8 bases. Germline CDR1 and CDR2: MNHNY and SVGAGI (reference sequence). This CDR3 contains 13 residues. The junction had 4 bases not matched to a gene; V was cut back by 6 bases and J by 3 bases. As DNA, the CDR3 is TGTGCCAGCAGCCGACTAGCGAACTACGAGCAGTACGTC. Its protein product is CASSRLANYEQYV.

This clonotype was detected ten times or more. The chain has TRBV7-6 and TRBJ2-1; 15 positions match TRBD2. J gave up 8 bases and V 4 bases, and 9 bases lay outside the gene matches. The CDR3 contains 17 residues. Germline-derived CDR1 and CDR2 are SGHVS and FNYEAQ. The CDR3 DNA reads TGTGCCAGCAGCTCGAGGACTAGCGGGAGGGCTAGGGATGAGCAGTTCTTC. Translation: CASSSRTSGRARDEQFF.

A few counts support this clonotype. The rearrangement joins TRBV11-1 to TRBJ1-1; D is unresolved. The CDR3 sequence is 13 residues long. Germline V gives CDR1 SGHAT, CDR2 FQDESV (reference sequence). V shed 5 bases and J shed 0 bases, with 7 bases lying between them. CDR3 nucleotides: TGTGCCAGCAGCCCTCTCCTGAACACTGAAGCTTTCTTT. This encodes CASSPLLNTEAFF.

At least ten counts were recorded for this clonotype. The CDR3 region is CASSLASPETQYF. The CDR3 region has the DNA TGTGCCAGCAGCTTGGCCAGCCCAGAGACCCAGTACTTC. The V and J genes are TRBV5-6 and TRBJ2-5, with D unresolved. CDR1 and CDR2 from the germline V gene are SGHDT and YYEEEE. The CDR3 has 13 residues. Trimming shortened V by 0 bases and J by 4 bases, and 7 bases separated the two germline ends. The variable domain in full, completed from reference TRBV5-6 and TRBJ2-5, reads DAGVTQSPTHLIKTRGQQVTLRCSPKSGHDTVSWYQQALGQGPQFIFQYYEEEERQRGNFPDRFSGHQFPNYSSELNVNALLLGDSALYLCASSLASPETQYFGPGTRLLVL.

The sample holds many counts of this clonotype. The chain uses TRBV4-1 and TRBJ2-3; no firm D call. Germline lookup yields CDR1 MGHRA and CDR2 YSYEKL. Between the trimmed V and J ends, which lost 7 bases and 4 bases, there was a span of 18 bases. This CDR3 is built from 15 residues. The CDR3 here is CASTYQPAQADTQYF. The CDR3 DNA reads as TGCGCCAGCACCTACCAACCTGCCCAGGCAGATACGCAGTATTTT.

This clonotype was found many times. The chain employs TRBV7-2 and TRBJ1-5; the D gene is possibly TRBD1 (5 bases). CDR3 length equals 15 residues. The germline V gene has CDR1 SGHTA and CDR2 FQGNSA. The V and J ends lost 6 bases and 9 bases respectively, with 21 bases between them. The CDR3 coding sequence is TGTGCCAGCAGTACAGGACTTCCTCACGAAGGGCCCCAGCATTTT. This encodes CASSTGLPHEGPQHF. Full variable domain (missing parts from reference TRBV7-2 and TRBJ1-5): GAGVSQSPSNKVTEKGKDVELRCDPISGHTALYWYRQSLGQGLEFLIYFQGNSAPDKSGLPSDRFSAERTGGSVSTLTIQRTQQEDSAVYLCASSTGLPHEGPQHFGDGTRLSIL.

This clonotype came up many times. The genes are TRBV4-1 and TRBJ2-2; perhaps TRBD2 as D (6 bases). The V end lost 1 base, the J end lost 3 bases, and 12 bases lay between the germline ends. The germline V gene has CDR1 MGHRA and CDR2 YSYEKL. The CDR3 consists of 16 residues. As DNA, the CDR3 is TGCGCCAGCAGCCAAGTACGGGACTCCTACACCGGGGAGCTGTTTTTT. It encodes CASSQVRDSYTGELFF.

The table lists this clonotype with a few counts. At one boundary the junction diverges from the germline segment, which might be a read error. J is TRBJ1-2 and V is TRBV28; perhaps TRBD1 as D (6 bases). The CDR3 runs 13 residues. Germline V lookup: CDR1 MDHEN, CDR2 SYDVKM. The CDR3 DNA follows: TGTGCCAGCAGTTTGTTGAATGGGGGGGGCCGCTCCTTC. Encoded protein: CASSLLNGGGRSF.

The V and J genes are TRBV4-1 and TRBJ2-5; perhaps TRBD2 as D (5 bases). There are 16 residues in the CDR3. The V and J ends lost 0 bases and 4 bases respectively, with 15 bases between them. Germline CDR1 is MGHRA and CDR2 is YSYEKL. CDR3: CASSQEIEGYGETQYF. In DNA form, the CDR3 reads TGCGCCAGCAGCCAAGAGATTGAGGGATACGGAGAGACCCAGTACTTC.

About this clonotype: This may come from a read error, since a much larger clone is one base off. This chain connects TRBV12-3 or TRBV12-4 to TRBJ2-1, with no clear D. CDR3 length: 13 amino acids. CDR3 loop: CTSSLLYFREQFF. In DNA form, the CDR3 reads TGTACCAGCAGTTTACTATACTTTCGTGAGCAGTTCTTC.

In this sample, this clonotype turned up once. The genes are TRBV11-3 and TRBJ1-6; 7 bases map to TRBD1. Germline assignment: CDR1 SGHNT and CDR2 YENEEA. The V segment lost 6 bases and the J segment 6 bases; nucleotides outside the gene matches: 8. The CDR3 is made up of 15 amino acids. The CDR3 sequence is CASSPAGTVNSPLHF. The DNA of the CDR3 is TGTGCCAGCAGTCCCGCCGGGACAGTTAATTCACCCCTCCACTTT.

V and J are TRBV19 and TRBJ2-1, with D uncertain. Trimming pared 5 bases from V and 8 bases from J, leaving 16 bases between. Per germline, CDR1 LNHDA and CDR2 SQIVND (reference sequence). The CDR3 runs 14 residues. The CDR3 loop reads CASSHRQVGDEQFF. The CDR3 nucleotides read TGTGCCAGTAGTCACCGACAAGTTGGCGATGAGCAGTTCTTC.

The rearrangement joins TRBV6-5 to TRBJ1-3; D gene uncertain. This CDR3 contains 16 residues. Germline V gene lookup returns CDR1 MNHEY and CDR2 SVGAGI. With 2 bases removed from V and 0 bases from J, the gap between germline ends came to 11 bases. CDR3 coding DNA: TGTGCCAGCAGTTACGGGAGGGTTCACTCTGGAAACACCATATATTTT. Translation: CASSYGRVHSGNTIYF.

This clonotype was seen repeatedly, ten times or more. The rearrangement uses TRBV7-2 and TRBJ2-1; 12 bases fit TRBD2. The junction had 10 bases not matched to a gene; V was cut back by 5 bases and J by 2 bases. This CDR3 has 18 amino acids. CDR1 is SGHTA and CDR2 is FQGNSA in the germline V gene. In nucleotides, the CDR3 is TGTGCCAGCAGCCGGACTAGCGGGAATCGGGATGCCTACAATGAGCAGTTCTTC. It encodes CASSRTSGNRDAYNEQFF.

The V call is TRBV7-3, the J call TRBJ2-1; TRBD1 aligns across 8 bases. The CDR3 is made up of 16 amino acids. V was pared by 4 bases and J by 0 bases, with 5 bases of the junction left unmatched. Per the germline V gene, CDR1 is SGHTA and CDR2 is FQGTGA. In DNA form, the CDR3 reads TGTGCCAGCAGCTATCCGCAGGGGGCCTCCTACAATGAGCAGTTCTTC. This sequence encodes CASSYPQGASYNEQFF.